A single T cell receptor (beta chain) is shown here with its context. Its antigen is not identified. One base away lies a much larger clone, so this may be a sequencing read error. CDR1 and CDR2 from the germline V gene are SGHAT and FQNNGV. Between the trimmed V and J ends, which lost 1 base and 0 bases, there was a span of 12 bases. This CDR3 is built from 16 residues. The data originate from a study of T cell repertoires in cytomegalovirus infection. As for the study in general: Indications came from public TCR beta signatures; they pointed to CMV infection and to a matching HLA type.

Study-wide results and caveats: HLA-C-restricted CMV-specific TCR beta clonotypes prevailed in the ex vivo response.

One entry per CDR3 protein, called by TCRdb with MiXCR from the reads. The data show nearly 650,000 distinct CDR3 sequences, approximately 24% seen once. The chain has TRBV11-2 and TRBJ1-1; D is possibly TRBD1 (6 bases). Input material: CD8+ T cells from PBMCs. The TCR comes from a human donor in good health (CMV status not recorded). Some clones in this sample may be carry-over from other donors' samples. The CDR3 nucleotides are TGTGCCAGCAGCTTAGCGGTGGGGGGCCTGAACACTGAAGCTTTCTTT. This encodes CASSLAVGGLNTEAFF.